This is a list of T cell receptor beta chains from one sample in a study of blood T cell repertoires in COVID-19. Here immunoSEQ multiplex PCR was the method, and the copy in TCRdb shows in-frame clones only, minus some. The sample includes 150,000 or so clones, roughly 87% of them seen just once. Sequencing was carried out using PBMCs or T cells enriched from blood (not recorded which). These TCRs come from a human donor with acute COVID-19. The donor label of this sample is uncertain. CDR3s include the opening cysteine and the closing phenylalanine or tryptophan. Fields, in order: clone size, V gene, J gene, D gene, CDR3 DNA, CDR3 protein. A D gene is named only where the DNA matches it firmly. Rows may omit the clone size; those that give it use once, few, many or a size class.

once	TRBV10-3	TRBJ2-7	.	TGTGCCATCAGTGAGCCCATTCGGGGTTACGAGCAGTACTTC	CAISEPIRGYEQYF
.	TRBV9	TRBJ1-4	.	TGTGCCAGCAGCTCTAGTGGGGGGGACGGAGAAAAACTGTTTTTT	CASSSSGGDGEKLFF
.	TRBV2	TRBJ2-7	.	TGTGCCAGCAGTGTAAGCCCGGGACTCGACGGAGAACACGAGCAGTACTTC	CASSVSPGLDGEHEQYF
.	TRBV10-1	TRBJ2-2	TRBD1	TGCGCCAGCAGTCCGGGACAGTTGACCGGGGAGCTGTTTTTT	CASSPGQLTGELFF
.	TRBV9	TRBJ2-1	.	TGTGCCAGCAGCGTCGACACCAGCTCCTACAATGAGCAGTTCTTC	CASSVDTSSYNEQFF
.	TRBV9	TRBJ2-1	TRBD2	TGTGCCAGCAGCGTCCTTCCTAGCGGGGGGGCCCATGAGCAGTTCTTC	CASSVLPSGGAHEQFF
.	TRBV10-2	TRBJ1-5	.	TGCGCCAGCAGTTACGGGGGTGAGCAGCCCCAGCATTTT	CASSYGGEQPQHF
.	TRBV30	TRBJ1-5	TRBD1	TGTGCCTGGGGACAGGGTTCAAGCAATCAGCCCCAGCATTTT	CAWGQGSSNQPQHF
once	TRBV7-2	TRBJ2-3	TRBD2	TGTGCCAGCAGCTCGCGACTAGCGGGGGCCCCCACAGATACGCAGTATTTT	CASSSRLAGAPTDTQYF
.	TRBV19	TRBJ2-7	.	TGTGCCAGTAGTATGGGTTTAGCCGCCTACGAGCAGTACTTC	CASSMGLAAYEQYF
.	TRBV4-1	TRBJ1-2	TRBD1	TGCGCCAGCAGCCATCACCTCCGGGACAGGATTAACTATGGCTACACCTTC	CASSHHLRDRINYGYTF
.	TRBV4-2	TRBJ2-3	TRBD2	TGTGCCAGCAGCCAACCTTTTAGCGGGGGACTCACAGATACGCAGTATTTT	CASSQPFSGGLTDTQYF
.	TRBV9	TRBJ1-3	.	TGTGCCAGCAGCGTAGGGACAGTCCTCTCTGGAAACACCATATATTTT	CASSVGTVLSGNTIYF
.	TRBV3-1/TRBV3-2	TRBJ1-1	.	TGTGCCAGCAGCCAAGACTTCCGGGTCTTCAAACTACCTGGGAACACTGAAGCTTTCTTT	CASSQDFRVFKLPGNTEAFF
.	TRBV9	TRBJ1-2	TRBD1	TGTGCCAGCAGCTTGGGACAGGGAGCTAACTATGGCTACACCTTC	CASSLGQGANYGYTF
.	TRBV5-1	TRBJ1-3	.	TGCGCCAGCAGCTTGGATGGGCCAGATGGAAACACCATATATTTT	CASSLDGPDGNTIYF
.	TRBV5-4	TRBJ2-3	.	TGTGCCAGCAGCCCGGGACTGGCCGGCACAGATACGCAGTATTTT	CASSPGLAGTDTQYF
.	TRBV28	TRBJ1-2	TRBD1	TGTGCCAGCAGTTCGACAGGGAGAAGTTACGGCTACACCTTC	CASSSTGRSYGYTF
.	TRBV6-5	TRBJ2-7	TRBD2	TGTGCCAGCAGTTACTCGGCGGGGGAGGAGCAGTACTTC	CASSYSAGEEQYF
.	TRBV27	TRBJ1-1	TRBD1	TGTGCCAGCAGCTCGTTGGGGGCAGGGGGCACTGAAGCTTTCTTT	CASSSLGAGGTEAFF
.	TRBV30	TRBJ2-6	.	TGTGCCTGGAGTGTCGGGGGCTCTGGGGCCAACGTCCTGACTTTC	CAWSVGGSGANVLTF
.	TRBV10-3	TRBJ2-3	.	TGTGCCATCAGCGCGAGCCCCGGCGGAGGCACAGATACGCAGTATTTT	CAISASPGGGTDTQYF
.	TRBV9	TRBJ1-1	TRBD1	TGTGCCAGCAGCGTAGGACAGGGGGCTCTGTGGACTGAAGCTTTCTTT	CASSVGQGALWTEAFF
.	TRBV7-9	TRBJ2-1	.	TGTGCCAGCAGCTTAGGCTTCAGGGATCCAGACGATGAGCAGTTCTTC	CASSLGFRDPDDEQFF
once	TRBV2	TRBJ2-3	TRBD1	TGTGCCAGCAGGGGGGGACAGGGATTGGATACGCAGTATTTT	CASRGGQGLDTQYF
.	TRBV6-5	TRBJ1-1	.	TGTGCCAGCAGTCAATCGGGGGTTGGGCCCACTGAAGCTTTCTTT	CASSQSGVGPTEAFF
.	TRBV10-3	TRBJ2-5	TRBD2	TGTGCCATCAGTGGAGGGCGAGTAGCGGGGGGGCAAGAGACCCAGTACTTC	CAISGGRVAGGQETQYF
once	TRBV4-1	TRBJ1-2	.	TGCGCCAGCAGCCGAGGACCCGAGGCGGGCTATGGCTACACCTTC	CASSRGPEAGYGYTF
.	TRBV10-1	TRBJ2-1	TRBD2	TGCGCCAGCAGTGAGTCTGGGTCGAAGCGGGGTGACAATGAGCAGTTCTTC	CASSESGSKRGDNEQFF
.	TRBV27	TRBJ2-3	TRBD1	TGTGCCAGCAGGGGATACGCCGGGACAGGGGGAAAAAGCACAGATACGCAGTATTTT	CASRGYAGTGGKSTDTQYF
.	TRBV10-3	TRBJ1-2	.	TGTGCCATCAGCCCGGGGGACTATGGCTACACCTTC	CAISPGDYGYTF